This TCR beta chain appears in the sequencing data of a study of blood T cell repertoires in COVID-19. Study background: The United States, Italy and Spain provided the acute and convalescent COVID-19 samples. Nucleic acid was either cDNA or gDNA, and it came from T cells, B-cell-depleted T cells, or PBMCs.

This table comes from immunoSEQ multiplex PCR, and its TCRdb copy is limited to in-frame clones, with some not included. The data hold about 270,000 clones, with about 90% observed a single time. The V and J ends lost 4 bases and 5 bases, in that order; junction bases with no gene match: 13. This CDR3 region has 17 residues. CDR1 is SGHRS, CDR2 YFSETQ, per germline. Self-reported history from a screening survey and questionnaire set each donor's cohort. Recovered status in Cohort 3 required two negative PCRs, clearance, or symptom resolution. The sample holds one count of this clone. The chain is built from TRBV5-1 and TRBJ2-3; 10 nucleotides line up with TRBD2. Source material: PBMCs or T cells enriched from blood (not recorded which). This clonotype originated in a woman aged 55-70 years who had recovered from COVID-19. CDR3 nucleotides: TGCGCCAGCAGCCCTGGAGCGGGAGGGCCCTCGGGAGATACGCAGTATTTT. Protein: CASSPGAGGPSGDTQYF.